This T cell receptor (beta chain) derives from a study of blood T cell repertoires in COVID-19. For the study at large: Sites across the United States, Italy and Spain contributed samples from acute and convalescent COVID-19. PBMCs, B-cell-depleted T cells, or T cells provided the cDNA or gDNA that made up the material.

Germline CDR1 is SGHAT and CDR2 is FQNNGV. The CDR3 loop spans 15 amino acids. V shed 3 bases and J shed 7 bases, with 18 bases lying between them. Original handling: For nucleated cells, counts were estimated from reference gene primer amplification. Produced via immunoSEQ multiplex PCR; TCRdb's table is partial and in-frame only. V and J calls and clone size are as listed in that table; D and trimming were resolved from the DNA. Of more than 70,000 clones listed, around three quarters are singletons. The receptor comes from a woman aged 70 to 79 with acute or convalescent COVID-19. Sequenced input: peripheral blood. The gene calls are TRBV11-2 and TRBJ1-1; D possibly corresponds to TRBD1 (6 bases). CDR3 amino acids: CASSFVESGVHEAFF. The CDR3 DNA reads TGTGCCAGCAGCTTTGTCGAGTCAGGGGTTCATGAAGCTTTCTTT.